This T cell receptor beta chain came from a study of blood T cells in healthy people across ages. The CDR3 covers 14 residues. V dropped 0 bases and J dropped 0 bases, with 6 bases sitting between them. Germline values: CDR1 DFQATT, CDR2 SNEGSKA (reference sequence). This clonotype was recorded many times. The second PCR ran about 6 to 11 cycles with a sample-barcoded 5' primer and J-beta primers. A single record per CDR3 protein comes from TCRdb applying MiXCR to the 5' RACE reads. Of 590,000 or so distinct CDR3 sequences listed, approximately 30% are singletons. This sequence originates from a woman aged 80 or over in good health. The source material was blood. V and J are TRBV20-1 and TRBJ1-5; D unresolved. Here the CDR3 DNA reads TGCAGTGCTAGAGAAGGGAGTAGCAATCAGCCCCAGCATTTT. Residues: CSAREGSSNQPQHF.